These 10 T cell receptor beta chains came from one sample sequenced in a study of blood T cells in healthy people across ages. A second PCR of 7 to 11 cycles used a sample-barcoded 5' primer and a J-beta primer mix. TCRdb re-analysed the 5' RACE reads in MiXCR, keeping a single row per CDR3 protein. The sample records 800,000 to 950,000 distinct CDR3 sequences, around 29% being singletons. The same sample was also studied in work on T cells of mothers and their children.

Input material: blood. Receptor source: a woman aged 40 to 50 in good health.

This clonotype was recorded at least ten times. The V gene is TRBV12-3 or TRBV12-4, the J gene TRBJ2-1; 14 bases fit TRBD2. J lost 4 bases, V lost 7 bases, and 3 bases had no gene match. The CDR3 runs 15 residues. CDR3 sequence (DNA): TGTGCCAGCATCAGGACTAGCGGGGGGTACAATGAGCAGTTCTTC. As protein: CASIRTSGGYNEQFF.

This clonotype was found a few times. The chain has TRBV20-1 and TRBJ2-5; no clear D. The CDR3 covers 13 residues. Per germline, CDR1 DFQATT and CDR2 SNEGSKA (reference sequence). Deletions cut 8 bases from V and 4 bases from J, with 17 bases between. The CDR3 DNA reads TGCAGTTTCCCTCTGCCAGGCGGAGAGACCCAGTACTTC. The encoded protein is CSFPLPGGETQYF.

The chain is built from TRBV7-3 and TRBJ2-1, with D maybe TRBD2 (6 bases). The CDR3 is 18 amino acids. The germline V gene has CDR1 SGHTA and CDR2 FQGTGA. The V end lost 5 bases, the J end lost 2 bases, and 22 bases lay between the germline ends. The CDR3 DNA reads TGTGCCAGCAGCCCTGGCCCCCTCACCGCGGGGCCCTACAATGAGCAGTTCTTC. Its translation: CASSPGPLTAGPYNEQFF.

The chain links TRBV2 to TRBJ1-2; possible D gene TRBD1, 5 bases. The CDR3 extends over 17 amino acids. The V gene lost 3 bases and the J gene lost 0 bases, with 17 bases spanning the gap. The germline CDR1 and CDR2 sequences are SNHLY and FYNNEI. The CDR3, as DNA: TGTGCCAGCAGTGACGGGGGTGCCGGGGAGACTAACTATGGCTACACCTTC. Translated: CASSDGGAGETNYGYTF.

Comment on this clonotype: A much larger clone differs by one base, so this may be a read error. The J gene is TRBJ2-4, the V gene TRBV7-2, with 7 bases matching TRBD2. CDR1 and CDR2 from the germline V gene are SGHTA and FQGNSA. This CDR3 comprises 14 residues. The V and J ends lost 2 bases and 13 bases, in that order; junction bases with no gene match: 11. The CDR3, as DNA: TGTGCCAGCAGCTTATCGGGAGGCAACGGGGGGCAGTACTTC. This encodes CASSLSGGNGGQYF. The full variable domain, its missing parts supplied by reference TRBV7-2 and TRBJ2-4, is GAGVSQSPSNKVTEKGKDVELRCDPISGHTALYWYRQSLGQGLEFLIYFQGNSAPDKSGLPSDRFSAERTGGSVSTLTIQRTQQEDSAVYLCASSLSGGNGGQYFGAGTRLSVL.

This chain links TRBV29-1 with TRBJ1-5, with 8 nucleotides matching TRBD1. Germline V gene sequence: CDR1 SQVTM, CDR2 ANQGSEA. This CDR3 comprises 13 residues. The V and J ends lost 7 bases and 2 bases, in that order; junction bases with no gene match: 4. CDR3 sequence reads: CSAAGGGNQPQHF. The CDR3 region has the DNA TGCAGCGCCGCAGGGGGCGGCAATCAGCCCCAGCATTTT. The variable domain in full, with the rest retrieved from reference TRBV29-1 and TRBJ1-5, is SAVISQKPSRDICQRGTSLTIQCQVDSQVTMMFWYRQQPGQSLTLIATANQGSEATYESGFVIDKFPISRPNLTFSTLTVSNMSPEDSSIYLCSAAGGGNQPQHFGDGTRLSIL.

This clonotype was counted ten times or more. The V call is TRBV12-3 or TRBV12-4, the J call TRBJ2-1, with D perhaps matching TRBD2 (6 bases). Trimming left V 5 bases short and J 5 bases short, with 13 bases between. This CDR3 has 14 residues. CDR3 loop: CASSPFSGNNEQFF. The CDR3 nucleotides are TGTGCCAGCAGTCCGTTTAGCGGTAACAATGAGCAGTTCTTC.

This chain connects TRBV28 to TRBJ2-1, with 8 bases that match TRBD2. Germline V gives CDR1 MDHEN, CDR2 SYDVKM. V shed 4 bases, J shed 8 bases, and the junction held 13 bases outside the gene matches. The CDR3 covers 16 residues. The DNA of the CDR3 is TGTGCCAGCAGTTCCATCTCGGGAGGGACGAGGTATGAGCAGTTCTTC. The encoded protein is CASSSISGGTRYEQFF. Supplemented by reference TRBV28 and TRBJ2-1, the full variable domain reads DVKVTQSSRYLVKRTGEKVFLECVQDMDHENMFWYRQDPGLGLRLIYFSYDVKMKEKGDIPEGYSVSREKKERFSLILESASTNQTSMYLCASSSISGGTRYEQFFGPGTRLTVL.

The chain employs TRBV6-1 and TRBJ1-1; TRBD1 matches 7 bases. Germline loops: CDR1 MNHNS, CDR2 SASEGT. The V gene end was trimmed by 10 bases and the J gene end by 2 bases; junction bases not matched to a gene: 10. The CDR3 runs 14 residues. Written as DNA, the CDR3 is TGTGCCATGCTTCGGACAGGCTTAAACACTGAAGCTTTCTTT. Protein: CAMLRTGLNTEAFF.

This clonotype has a handful of counts. The rearrangement joins TRBV5-4 to TRBJ1-6, with D tentatively TRBD1 (6 bases). In germline, CDR1 is SGHNT, CDR2 YYREEE (reference sequence). V lost 4 bases and J lost 10, with 21 bases in between. This CDR3 has 16 amino acids. The CDR3, as DNA: TGTGCCAGCAGCCCCGCTCAGGGGAATTTGGGATCACCCCTCCACTTT. Its protein product is CASSPAQGNLGSPLHF.